The 29 T cell receptor beta chains below all came from one sample that was sequenced in a study of cytomegalovirus exposure and HLA in healthy donors. PCR was performed using 60 Vbeta and 13 Jbeta primers. Data came from immunoSEQ multiplex PCR; TCRdb stores just in-frame clones and leaves some out. The sample contains around 170,000 clones, approximately 84% of which appear only once. Sequenced material: PBMCs. All receptors come from a girl aged 5-17 years in good health and CMV-seropositive.

V is TRBV25-1 and J is TRBJ2-3; D possibly corresponds to TRBD2 (6 bases). The CDR3 spans 17 residues. CDR1 is MGHDK, CDR2 SYGVNS, per germline. V dropped 2 bases and J dropped 1 base, with 16 bases sitting between them. This chain's CDR3 is CASSEERGYAGTDTQYF. CDR3 coding DNA: TGTGCCAGCAGTGAAGAACGGGGGTACGCTGGCACAGATACGCAGTATTTT.

The chain joins TRBV7-6 to TRBJ2-6; D gene ambiguous. Trimming removed 2 bases at V and 3 bases at J, with 14 bases between. The CDR3 is 17 amino acids. Germline V CDR1 and CDR2: SGHVS, FNYEAQ. The CDR3 nucleotides read TGTGCCAGCAGCTTAAGTCCCAGTGGTTATGGGGCCAACGTCCTGACTTTC. This encodes CASSLSPSGYGANVLTF.

This chain connects TRBV18 to TRBJ2-3, with TRBD1 matching 9 bases. This CDR3 is 15 amino acids long. Per germline, CDR1 KGHSH and CDR2 LQKENI. The ends lost 6 bases at V and 5 bases at J; junction bases unmatched: 9. In DNA form, the CDR3 reads TGTGCCAGCTCCCAACAGGGGGCGCTAGGAGATACGCAGTATTTT. Protein sequence: CASSQQGALGDTQYF.

The chain recombines TRBV25-1 with TRBJ2-5; tentatively, D is TRBD2 (5 bases). This CDR3 comprises 14 residues. Per the germline V gene, CDR1 is MGHDK and CDR2 is SYGVNS. Between the trimmed V and J ends, which lost 8 bases and 5 bases, there was a span of 18 bases. The CDR3 DNA follows: TGTGCCAGCCTCGCAAGAGGGATAGGGGAGACCCAGTACTTC. Its translation is CASLARGIGETQYF.

This rearrangement joins TRBV6-4 to TRBJ2-2; 10 nucleotides line up with TRBD1. CDR3 length: 14 amino acids. J lost 6 bases, V lost 2 bases, and 0 bases had no gene match. The V gene's germline CDR1 is MRHNA and CDR2 SNTAGT. For the CDR3, the DNA is TGTGCCAGCAGTGACGGACAGGGGGCCGGGGAGCTGTTTTTT. Amino acid sequence: CASSDGQGAGELFF.

The J gene is TRBJ2-1, the V gene TRBV27; D gene unclear. V gave up 3 bases and J gave up 9 bases, with 12 bases separating them. Germline values: CDR1 MNHEY, CDR2 SMNVEV (reference sequence). This CDR3 spans 13 amino acids. CDR3 in amino acids: CASSLSGGSEQFF. CDR3 sequence (DNA): TGTGCCAGCAGTTTGTCAGGTGGTAGTGAGCAGTTCTTC.

This clone has only one observation. The chain employs TRBV29-1 and TRBJ1-2; D may be TRBD1 (5 bases). The germline V and J ends were trimmed by 4 bases and 3 bases, with 9 bases remaining between them. The CDR3 consists of 12 residues. Per germline, CDR1 SQVTM and CDR2 ANQGSEA. The CDR3: CSVVVRDYGYTF. In DNA form, the CDR3 reads TGCAGCGTTGTGGTCAGGGACTATGGCTACACCTTC.

The CDR3 here is CATTSSNQPQHF. The CDR3 nucleotides read TGTGCCACAACAAGTAGCAATCAGCCCCAGCATTTT. V gene TRBV19 combines with J gene TRBJ1-5; D remains ambiguous. The germline gives CDR1 LNHDA, CDR2 SQIVND (reference sequence). The CDR3 covers 12 residues. Deletions cut 10 bases from V and 0 bases from J, with 7 bases between.

The V gene is TRBV7-2, the J gene TRBJ1-2, with D unclear. With 5 bases removed from V and 3 bases from J, the gap between germline ends came to 4 bases. The V gene's germline CDR1 is SGHTA and CDR2 FQGNSA. This CDR3 spans 11 amino acids. CDR3 residues: CASSPDYGYTF. CDR3 coding DNA: TGTGCCAGCAGCCCCGACTATGGCTACACCTTC.

The chain has TRBV11-2 and TRBJ1-4, with D unresolved. Germline assignment: CDR1 SGHAT and CDR2 FQNNGV. The germline V and J ends were trimmed by 1 base and 8 bases, with 14 bases remaining between them. CDR3 size: 15 residues. The CDR3: CASSLGATPGEKLFF. The CDR3 DNA reads TGTGCCAGCAGCTTAGGTGCTACCCCGGGAGAAAAACTGTTTTTT.

The chain links TRBV6-1 to TRBJ2-7; 12 nucleotides match TRBD2. V dropped 6 bases and J dropped 3; count of bases not matched to a gene: 18. Germline values: CDR1 MNHNS, CDR2 SASEGT. This CDR3 is built from 19 residues. The CDR3 coding sequence is TGTGCCAGCAGAGAACGGACAGGGCTACTAGCGGGAGGCCTCTACGAGCAGTACTTC. It translates to CASRERTGLLAGGLYEQYF.

This clone has a single count. V usage is TRBV7-2 and J usage is TRBJ1-2, with 7 bases aligning to TRBD1. V dropped 5 bases and J dropped 3; count of bases not matched to a gene: 12. CDR3 size: 16 residues. Germline V gene lookup returns CDR1 SGHTA and CDR2 FQGNSA. CDR3 sequence: CASSQMTGNGDYGYTF. The CDR3 DNA reads TGTGCCAGCAGCCAAATGACAGGGAACGGCGACTATGGCTACACCTTC.

This clone was counted once. V usage is TRBV19 and J usage is TRBJ1-2; no clear D gene. Germline CDR1 LNHDA, CDR2 SQIVND (reference sequence). This CDR3 is 13 amino acids long. V dropped 6 bases and J dropped 6 bases, with 14 bases sitting between them. CDR3 nucleotides: TGTGCCAGTAGGGAGCAGGCCGGGAATGGCTACACCTTC. Amino acid sequence: CASREQAGNGYTF.

V is TRBV7-6 and J is TRBJ2-5; tentative D call: TRBD2 (5 bases). Germline V gene sequence: CDR1 SGHVS, CDR2 FNYEAQ. The V and J ends lost 1 base and 7 bases respectively, with 13 bases between them. The CDR3 contains 14 residues. CDR3 bases: TGTGCCAGCAGCTTAGGGAGGTCAATTAGGACCCAGTACTTC. Amino acids: CASSLGRSIRTQYF. The variable domain in full, completed from reference TRBV7-6 and TRBJ2-5, reads GAGVSQSPRYKVTKRGQDVALRCDPISGHVSLYWYRQALGQGPEFLTYFNYEAQQDKSGLPNDRFSAERPEGSISTLTIQRTEQRDSAMYRCASSLGRSIRTQYFGPGTRLLVL.

This clone was found once. V is TRBV29-1 and J is TRBJ2-3; TRBD2 matches 12 bases. Looked up from germline, CDR1 is SQVTM and CDR2 is ANQGSEA. The V segment lost 7 bases and the J segment 4 bases; nucleotides outside the gene matches: 6. This CDR3 comprises 14 residues. The DNA for the CDR3 is TGCAGCGCTCCTAGCGGGGGGGGCGCAGATACGCAGTATTTT. This encodes CSAPSGGGADTQYF.

The count of this clone is one. The chain carries TRBV7-6 and TRBJ2-1; 7 positions agree with TRBD1. Trimming at V came to 2 bases and at J to 4 bases, leaving 8 bases not matched to a gene. Germline-derived CDR1 and CDR2 are SGHVS and FNYEAQ. The CDR3 is made up of 16 amino acids. The CDR3 DNA is TGTGCCAGCAGCTTATTTCCGACAGGGACGTACAATGAGCAGTTCTTC. Translated, it gives CASSLFPTGTYNEQFF.

This rearrangement joins TRBV19 to TRBJ2-2; the match to TRBD2 covers 9 bases. This CDR3 is built from 17 residues. Germline V gene sequence: CDR1 LNHDA, CDR2 SQIVND (reference sequence). V lost 3 bases and J lost 3; bases outside the gene matches: 8. CDR3 nucleotides: TGTGCCAGTAGTATGGGGCGGGAGGGAGGATACACCGGGGAGCTGTTTTTT. Translating gives CASSMGREGGYTGELFF.

The chain joins TRBV16 to TRBJ2-5; no firm D call. Germline V gene lookup returns CDR1 KGHSY and CDR2 FQNENV. The CDR3 is 13 amino acids. Trimming took off 2 bases at V and 3 bases at J, with 7 bases between the two ends. The CDR3 DNA sequence: TGTGCCAGCAGCCAAATGGCAGAAGAGACCCAGTACTTC. This codes for CASSQMAEETQYF. The entire variable domain, with the rest obtained from reference TRBV16 and TRBJ2-5, is as follows: GEEVAQTPKHLVRGEGQKAKLYCAPIKGHSYVFWYQQVLKNEFKFLISFQNENVFDETGMPKERFSAKCLPNSPCSLEIQATKLEDSAVYFCASSQMAEETQYFGPGTRLLVL.

This chain uses TRBV10-1 with TRBJ2-3, with D maybe TRBD2 (5 bases). V lost 0 bases and J lost 5, with 9 bases in between. The CDR3 contains 14 residues. Germline assignment: CDR1 WNHNN and CDR2 SYGVQD (reference sequence). The CDR3 DNA is TGCGCCAGCAGTGAGTCGAGAGGGCGAGATACGCAGTATTTT. Amino acid sequence: CASSESRGRDTQYF.

The chain carries TRBV28 and TRBJ1-1; the D gene is possibly TRBD1 (6 bases). Germline V gives CDR1 MDHEN, CDR2 SYDVKM. The length of the CDR3 is 13 residues. V lost 2 bases and J 7 bases, leaving 11 bases between the germline ends. This CDR3 is CASSLTGRGEAFF. DNA of the CDR3: TGTGCCAGCAGTTTAACAGGCAGGGGTGAAGCTTTCTTT.

The chain uses TRBV5-1 and TRBJ2-7; 7 nucleotides agree with TRBD1. Germline trimming cut 0 bases from V and 3 bases from J; bases unmatched to any gene: 3. This CDR3 comprises 14 residues. Germline CDR1 reads SGHRS; CDR2 reads YFSETQ. The CDR3 DNA reads as TGCGCCAGCAGCTTGGGGGACAGAAGCTACGAGCAGTACTTC. Residues: CASSLGDRSYEQYF.

This chain links TRBV9 with TRBJ2-7, with 7 bases aligning to TRBD2. Germline-derived CDR1 and CDR2 are SGDLS and YYNGEE. J was trimmed by 3 bases and V by 0 bases; bases with no gene match: 6. There are 15 residues in the CDR3. CDR3 nucleotides: TGTGCCAGCAGCGTAGTGGGGGAGGGCGGCTACGAGCAGTACTTC. It codes for CASSVVGEGGYEQYF.

This chain uses TRBV27 with TRBJ1-1; D is ambiguous. CDR3 length: 15 amino acids. The germline gives CDR1 MNHEY, CDR2 SMNVEV (reference sequence). V shed 6 bases and J shed 0 bases, with 14 bases lying between them. This CDR3 is CASSLSRAMNTEAFF. In DNA form, the CDR3 reads TGTGCCAGCAGCCTCTCGAGAGCGATGAACACTGAAGCTTTCTTT.

The J gene is TRBJ1-5, the V gene TRBV19; D is perhaps TRBD1 (6 bases). Between the trimmed V and J ends, which lost 5 bases and 0 bases, there was a span of 11 bases. CDR1 is LNHDA and CDR2 is SQIVND in the germline V gene (reference sequence). The length of the CDR3 is 15 residues. CDR3 sequence (DNA): TGTGCCAGTAGTTACAGGGTGGGTAGCAATCAGCCCCAGCATTTT. Amino acids: CASSYRVGSNQPQHF.

This rearrangement joins TRBV29-1 to TRBJ1-3; TRBD1 matches 9 bases. CDR1 SQVTM and CDR2 ANQGSEA come from the germline V gene. V was clipped by 5 bases and J by 0 bases; unmatched bases: 2. CDR3 length equals 14 residues. The CDR3 loop reads CSVSTGGSGNTIYF. CDR3 DNA sequence: TGCAGCGTTTCGACAGGGGGCTCTGGAAACACCATATATTTT.

A remark on this clone: A read error may produce the germline difference seen at one junction end. This rearrangement joins TRBV11-2 to TRBJ1-2; 7 bases agree with TRBD1. The germline V gene encodes CDR1 SGHAT and CDR2 FQNNGV. The CDR3 is 11 amino acids. The CDR3 nucleotides read TGTGCCAGCAGCTTTACAGAGGGACAGATCTTC. Protein product: CASSFTEGQIF. The full variable domain, rest sourced from reference TRBV11-2 and TRBJ1-2, is EAGVAQSPRYKIIEKRQSVAFWCNPISGHATLYWYQQILGQGPKLLIQFQNNGVVDDSQLPKDRFSAERLKGVDSTLKIQPAKLEDSAVYLCASSFTEGQIFGSGTRLTVV.

The rearrangement joins TRBV6-6 to TRBJ1-3, with D hard to call. Germline V gives CDR1 MNHNY, CDR2 SVGAGI (reference sequence). V was trimmed by 6 bases and J by 4 bases, leaving 16 bases between them. The CDR3 is 15 residues long. The CDR3: CASRPAEFGGNTIYF. The CDR3 nucleotides read TGTGCCAGCAGGCCAGCTGAGTTCGGGGGAAACACCATATATTTT.

The chain has TRBV23-1 and TRBJ2-3; TRBD2 is a possible D gene (5 bases). TRBV23-1 is flagged as an ORF with uncertain function. The CDR3 has 11 residues. V shed 8 bases and J shed 5 bases, with 8 bases lying between them. The CDR3 spells CASDREDTQYF. CDR3 nucleotides: TGCGCCAGCGACCGGGAAGATACGCAGTATTTT.

The gene calls are TRBV15 and TRBJ2-3; possible D gene TRBD2, 5 bases. Germline V lookup: CDR1 LNHNV, CDR2 YYDKDF (reference sequence). This CDR3 is 13 amino acids long. V dropped 8 bases and J dropped 0 bases, with 9 bases sitting between them. CDR3 sequence reads: CATRDYSTDTQYF. Written as DNA, the CDR3 is TGTGCCACCCGAGACTACAGCACAGATACGCAGTATTTT.